This T cell receptor beta chain was captured in a study of cytomegalovirus exposure and HLA in healthy donors. General study findings and limits: The study assumed roughly uniform donor sequencing depth for presence/absence analyses.

The CDR3 totals 13 residues. The ends lost 4 bases at V and 2 bases at J; junction bases unmatched: 2. The germline V gene encodes CDR1 SGHRS and CDR2 YFSETQ. For this clone: The antigen is undetermined.

The PCR had 60 Vbeta and 13 Jbeta primers. The repertoire was sequenced with immunoSEQ multiplex PCR; TCRdb's copy has only in-frame clones and lacks some. This sample has some 140,000 clones, with over 60% found just once. V usage is TRBV5-1 and J usage is TRBJ1-2; TRBD1 agrees at 7 bases. This receptor was obtained from a woman in her forties in good health and CMV-seronegative. Sequences were obtained from PBMCs. The CDR3 DNA reads TGCGCCAGCAGCACACAGGGGAACTATGGCTACACCTTC. As protein: CASSTQGNYGYTF.